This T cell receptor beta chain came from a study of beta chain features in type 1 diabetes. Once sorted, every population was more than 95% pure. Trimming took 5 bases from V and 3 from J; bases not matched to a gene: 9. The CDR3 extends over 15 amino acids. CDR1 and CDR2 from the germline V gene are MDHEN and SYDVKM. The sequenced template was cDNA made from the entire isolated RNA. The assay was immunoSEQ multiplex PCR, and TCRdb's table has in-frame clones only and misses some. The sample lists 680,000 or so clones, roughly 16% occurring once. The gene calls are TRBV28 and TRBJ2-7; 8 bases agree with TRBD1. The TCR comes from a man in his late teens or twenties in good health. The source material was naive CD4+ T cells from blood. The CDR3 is CASSHIRQGNYEQYF. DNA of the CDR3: TGTGCCAGCAGTCACATTCGACAGGGGAACTACGAGCAGTACTTC. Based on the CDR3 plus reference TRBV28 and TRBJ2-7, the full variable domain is DVKVTQSSRYLVKRTGEKVFLECVQDMDHENMFWYRQDPGLGLRLIYFSYDVKMKEKGDIPEGYSVSREKKERFSLILESASTNQTSMYLCASSHIRQGNYEQYFGPGTRLTVT.